This T cell receptor (beta chain) appears in the sequencing data of a study of CXCR3-negative and CXCR3-positive naive CD8 T cells. The germline V gene encodes CDR1 SQVTM and CDR2 ANQGSEA. CDR3 length: 12 amino acids. The TRB cDNA libraries were prepared by 5' RACE with UMI labels. From its re-call of the 5' RACE reads, TCRdb lists each CDR3 protein once, without DNA. In total, the table holds 40,000 to 45,000 distinct CDR3 sequences. The V gene is TRBV29-1, the J gene TRBJ1-1; the TCRdb call, TRBD1, lacks DNA for checking. The sequenced sample was naive CXCR3- CD8+ T cells from blood. The subset denotes: CD45RO-CCR7+CD27+CD95- naive CD8+ T cells lacking CXCR3 (TNR3-). The sequence was collected from a human donor in good health. Some clones in this sample may be carry-over from other donors' samples. CDR3 residues: CSVEPGDSEAFF.